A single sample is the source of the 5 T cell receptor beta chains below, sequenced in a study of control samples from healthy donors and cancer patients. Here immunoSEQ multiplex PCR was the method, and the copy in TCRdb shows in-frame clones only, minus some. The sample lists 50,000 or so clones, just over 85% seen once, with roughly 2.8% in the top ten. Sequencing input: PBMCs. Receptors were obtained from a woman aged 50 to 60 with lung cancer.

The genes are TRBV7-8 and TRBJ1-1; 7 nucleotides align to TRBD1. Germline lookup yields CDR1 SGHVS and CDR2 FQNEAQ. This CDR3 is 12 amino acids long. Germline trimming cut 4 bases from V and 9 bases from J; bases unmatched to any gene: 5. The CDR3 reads CASSSTGQKAFF. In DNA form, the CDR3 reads TGTGCCAGCAGCTCAACGGGACAGAAAGCTTTCTTT.

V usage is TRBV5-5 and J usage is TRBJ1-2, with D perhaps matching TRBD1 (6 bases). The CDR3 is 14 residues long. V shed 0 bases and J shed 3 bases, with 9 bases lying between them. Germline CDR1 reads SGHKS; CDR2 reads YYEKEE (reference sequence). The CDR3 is CASSLAPGDYGYTF. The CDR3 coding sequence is TGTGCCAGCAGCTTGGCCCCAGGGGACTATGGCTACACCTTC.

This chain's CDR3 is CASRERTTDTQYF. In DNA, the CDR3 is TGTGCCAGCAGGGAAAGGACAACAGATACGCAGTATTTT. This chain links TRBV12-3 or TRBV12-4 with TRBJ2-3; D is possibly TRBD1 (5 bases). This CDR3 has 13 amino acids. V was trimmed by 6 bases and J by 3 bases, leaving 10 bases between them.

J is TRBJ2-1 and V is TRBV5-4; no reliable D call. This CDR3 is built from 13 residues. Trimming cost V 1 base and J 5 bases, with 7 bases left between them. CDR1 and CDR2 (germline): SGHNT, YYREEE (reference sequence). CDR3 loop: CASSLIQNNEQFF. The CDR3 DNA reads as TGTGCCAGCAGCTTGATACAGAACAATGAGCAGTTCTTC.

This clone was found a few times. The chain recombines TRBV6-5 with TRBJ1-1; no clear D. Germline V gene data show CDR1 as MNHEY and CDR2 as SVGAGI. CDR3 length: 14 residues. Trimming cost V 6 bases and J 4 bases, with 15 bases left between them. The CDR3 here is CASRALGRSTEAFF. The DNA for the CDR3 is TGTGCCAGCAGAGCTCTGGGGAGGAGCACTGAAGCTTTCTTT.